Below are 22 T cell receptor beta chains sequenced from a single sample in a study of T-cell memory formation after mild COVID-19. From the 5' RACE reads, TCRdb called clonotypes with MiXCR, one entry per CDR3 protein. The sample carries about 280,000 distinct CDR3 sequences, over 7% recorded once. Sequenced sample: PBMCs or a T cell subset sorted from them (not recorded which). The source of these receptors is a man aged 18 to 35 who had mild COVID-19 (a few samples of this study predate the infection). Cell type and time point are not known.

This chain uses TRBV15 with TRBJ1-2, with D possibly matching TRBD1 (5 bases). The V end lost 0 bases, the J end lost 5 bases, and 22 bases lay between the germline ends. Germline CDR1 LNHNV, CDR2 YYDKDF (reference sequence). The CDR3 totals 18 residues. CDR3 residues: CATSRDVPGSPGRYGYTF. CDR3 nucleotide sequence: TGTGCCACCAGCAGAGATGTTCCAGGGTCCCCCGGGAGGTATGGCTACACCTTC.

This clonotype was counted a few times. The rearrangement uses TRBV11-3 and TRBJ2-1; D is uncertain. V shed 4 bases and J shed 7 bases, with 11 bases lying between them. This CDR3 is 13 amino acids long. The germline CDR1 and CDR2 sequences are SGHNT and YENEEA. The CDR3 here is CASSSRALNEQFF. The DNA of the CDR3 is TGTGCCAGCAGCTCTAGGGCTTTGAATGAGCAGTTCTTC.

The V call is TRBV4-1, the J call TRBJ1-5, with D perhaps TRBD1 (5 bases). This CDR3 has 17 amino acids. Trimming cost V 2 bases and J 1 base, with 15 bases left between them. In germline, CDR1 is MGHRA, CDR2 YSYEKL. CDR3 sequence (DNA): TGCGCCAGCAGCCAATCAGGGCGCAGGGACAGCAATCAGCCCCAGCATTTT. This encodes CASSQSGRRDSNQPQHF.

The chain uses TRBV14 and TRBJ1-1, with 8 positions matching TRBD1. From germline, CDR1 is SGHDN and CDR2 FVKESK. V was pared by 1 base and J by 1 base, with 2 bases of the junction left unmatched. The CDR3 is 15 amino acids. The CDR3 region is CASSQGDRPNTEAFF. DNA for the CDR3: TGTGCCAGCAGCCAAGGGGACAGGCCGAACACTGAAGCTTTCTTT. The full variable domain, completed using reference TRBV14 and TRBJ1-1, is EAGVTQFPSHSVIEKGQTVTLRCDPISGHDNLYWYRRVMGKEIKFLLHFVKESKQDESGMPNNRFLAERTGGTYSTLKVQPAELEDSGVYFCASSQGDRPNTEAFFGQGTRLTVV.

This clonotype was seen a few times. This sequence joins TRBV5-4 and TRBJ1-1, with 8 nucleotides matching TRBD1. CDR1 is SGHNT and CDR2 is YYREEE in the germline V gene (reference sequence). Trimming cost V 4 bases and J 3 bases; bases outside gene matches: 5. The length of the CDR3 is 14 residues. CDR3 sequence: CASSQGARDTEAFF. CDR3 DNA: TGTGCCAGCAGCCAGGGGGCGCGGGACACTGAAGCTTTCTTT.

A single count supports this clonotype. This chain joins TRBV2 and TRBJ2-5; D is unresolved. This CDR3 contains 11 residues. V was trimmed by 8 bases and J by 7 bases, leaving 11 bases between them. Germline assignment: CDR1 SNHLY and CDR2 FYNNEI. For the CDR3, the DNA is TGTGCCAGCCTAGAATTCGGGACCCAGTACTTC. Encoded protein: CASLEFGTQYF.

The V gene is TRBV15, the J gene TRBJ2-1; 16 bases are shared with TRBD2. Germline V gene sequence: CDR1 LNHNV, CDR2 YYDKDF (reference sequence). Trimming removed 4 bases from V and 0 bases from J; junction bases left unmatched: 3. The CDR3 contains 18 residues. The CDR3 region is CATSTGTSGGASYNEQFF. For the CDR3, the DNA is TGTGCCACCAGCACGGGGACTAGCGGGGGGGCCTCCTACAATGAGCAGTTCTTC.

The chain recombines TRBV7-9 with TRBJ2-6, with 11 bases aligning to TRBD1. Germline CDR1 SEHNR, CDR2 FQNEAQ (reference sequence). This CDR3 contains 16 residues. V was pared by 4 bases and J by 3 bases, with 2 bases of the junction left unmatched. The CDR3 DNA is TGTGCCAGCAGCTGGACAGGGGGCGTTGGGGCCAACGTCCTGACTTTC. Protein sequence: CASSWTGGVGANVLTF.

This clonotype showed up just a few times. The rearrangement joins TRBV27 to TRBJ1-1, with D unclear. Germline V gene sequence: CDR1 MNHEY, CDR2 SMNVEV (reference sequence). Trimming took off 2 bases at V and 4 bases at J, with 17 bases between the two ends. The CDR3 spans 16 residues. The CDR3 region is CASSLQSGERSTEAFF. CDR3 bases: TGTGCCAGCAGTTTACAGAGCGGGGAAAGAAGCACTGAAGCTTTCTTT.

The J gene is TRBJ1-1, the V gene TRBV11-2; the D is unclear. Deletions cut 3 bases from V and 3 bases from J, with 8 bases between. The CDR3 loop spans 13 amino acids. The germline CDR1 and CDR2 sequences are SGHAT and FQNNGV. In nucleotides, the CDR3 is TGTGCCAGCAGCTTCGCAGGTGACACTGAAGCTTTCTTT. Its protein is CASSFAGDTEAFF.

This clonotype was picked up many times. The chain joins TRBV27 to TRBJ2-3, with TRBD2 matching over 7 bases. The germline V gene has CDR1 MNHEY and CDR2 SMNVEV (reference sequence). V shed 0 bases, J shed 0 bases, and the junction held 3 bases outside the gene matches. The CDR3 has 16 residues. CDR3 in amino acids: CASSLSSGDSTDTQYF. Written as DNA, the CDR3 is TGTGCCAGCAGTTTATCGAGCGGGGATAGCACAGATACGCAGTATTTT.

The chain has TRBV7-2 and TRBJ1-5; 7 nucleotides line up with TRBD1. This CDR3 is 16 amino acids long. The germline V gene has CDR1 SGHTA and CDR2 FQGNSA. J was trimmed by 0 bases and V by 5 bases; bases with no gene match: 7. The CDR3 region has the DNA TGTGCCAGCAGCCCACAGGGGCTTTATAGCAATCAGCCCCAGCATTTT. It encodes CASSPQGLYSNQPQHF.

The chain employs TRBV4-3 and TRBJ1-4, with unresolved D. Trimming left V 1 base short and J 3 bases short, with 12 bases between. Germline lookup yields CDR1 LGHNA and CDR2 YSLEER. The CDR3 is 16 residues long. The CDR3 protein is CASSQGGGLANEKLFF. DNA for the CDR3: TGCGCCAGCAGCCAAGGAGGCGGGTTGGCTAATGAAAAACTGTTTTTT.

This clonotype came up a few times. This sequence joins TRBV20-1 and TRBJ2-3; the D gene is possibly TRBD2 (5 bases). CDR3 length: 12 residues. The germline V gene has CDR1 DFQATT and CDR2 SNEGSKA (reference sequence). V was trimmed by 2 bases and J by 6 bases, leaving 9 bases between them. The CDR3 sequence: CSARKGVDTQYF. CDR3 nucleotide sequence: TGCAGTGCTAGAAAGGGAGTGGATACGCAGTATTTT.

V gene TRBV18 combines with J gene TRBJ1-2; D is possibly TRBD1 (5 bases). CDR1 KGHSH and CDR2 LQKENI come from the germline V gene. Between the trimmed V and J ends, which lost 5 bases and 4 bases, there was a span of 20 bases. This CDR3 has 16 residues. For the CDR3, the DNA is TGTGCCAGCTCATCTCCCTCCGGGACGGACGGCTATGGCTACACCTTC. It codes for CASSSPSGTDGYGYTF.

This clonotype was seen a few times. The rearrangement uses TRBV6-5 and TRBJ2-7, with 8 bases fitting TRBD1. This CDR3 spans 16 amino acids. Germline V gene lookup returns CDR1 MNHEY and CDR2 SVGAGI. V dropped 2 bases and J dropped 0; count of bases not matched to a gene: 6. The CDR3 reads CASSYGTGLDSYEQYF. In nucleotides, the CDR3 is TGTGCCAGCAGTTACGGGACAGGCCTCGACTCCTACGAGCAGTACTTC.

The chain employs TRBV4-3 and TRBJ1-2; 7 bases fit TRBD1. Per the germline V gene, CDR1 is LGHNA and CDR2 is YSLEER. The J segment lost 1 base and the V segment lost 0 bases, leaving 5 bases of the junction unmatched. There are 16 residues in the CDR3. DNA for the CDR3: TGCGCCAGCAGCCAAGAAAGACCAGGGGGTAACTATGGCTACACCTTC. Encoded protein: CASSQERPGGNYGYTF.

This clonotype was detected a few times. The chain joins TRBV5-1 to TRBJ2-3, with D tentatively TRBD2 (7 bases). Between the trimmed V and J ends, which lost 4 bases and 4 bases, there was a span of 16 bases. CDR1 and CDR2 (germline): SGHRS, YFSETQ. This CDR3 region has 15 residues. The CDR3: CASSPQGRGSDTQYF. CDR3 coding DNA: TGCGCCAGCAGCCCGCAGGGGCGGGGGTCAGATACGCAGTATTTT.

This chain joins TRBV7-6 and TRBJ2-1, with 9 positions matching TRBD2. Germline V gene sequence: CDR1 SGHVS, CDR2 FNYEAQ. The CDR3 sequence is 15 residues long. Trimming removed 5 bases from V and 3 bases from J; junction bases left unmatched: 5. The DNA of the CDR3 is TGTGCCAGCAGCATAGATAGCGGGGGCTACAATGAGCAGTTCTTC. Translation: CASSIDSGGYNEQFF.

This chain joins TRBV19 and TRBJ1-4, with D possibly being TRBD1 (6 bases). CDR1 LNHDA and CDR2 SQIVND come from the germline V gene (reference sequence). The CDR3 spans 15 residues. Trimming removed 5 bases from V and 7 bases from J, with 17 bases in between. The CDR3 region has the DNA TGTGCCAGTAGTGAGGACAGCTCGCGGGGTGAAAAACTGTTTTTT. It codes for CASSEDSSRGEKLFF.

In its sample, this clonotype was seen a few times. The chain employs TRBV27 and TRBJ1-1; no clear D. Trimming cost V 3 bases and J 1 base, with 6 bases left between them. This CDR3 is built from 13 residues. Germline V lookup: CDR1 MNHEY, CDR2 SMNVEV (reference sequence). This chain's CDR3 is CASSFAENTEAFF. CDR3 DNA: TGTGCCAGCAGTTTTGCGGAGAACACTGAAGCTTTCTTT.

This clonotype has a handful of counts. The chain couples TRBV7-2 to TRBJ2-5; no reliable D call. The CDR3 loop spans 14 amino acids. Germline-derived CDR1 and CDR2 are SGHTA and FQGNSA. V lost 1 base, J lost 2 bases, and 8 bases lay in between. CDR3 in DNA: TGTGCCAGCAGCTTAGGTCTCAGACAAGAGACCCAGTACTTC. Translated: CASSLGLRQETQYF.